The 20 T cell receptor beta chains reported below all come from one sample, sequenced in a study of T cells in Graves' hyperthyroidism and ophthalmopathy. Regions amplified from RNA transcripts were the TCR beta CDR3 regions. First-round RT-PCR of the TCR CDR3 relied on the HTBI primer set. TCRdb independently ran MiXCR on the multiplex PCR reads; one entry per CDR3 protein. This table has about 200,000 distinct CDR3 sequences, about 15% appearing once. The sample comprised blood. The receptors were gathered from a man in his forties or fifties with Graves' hyperthyroidism.

This clonotype has a count of ten or more. This chain joins TRBV20-1 and TRBJ2-5; D not certain. Germline CDR1 reads DFQATT; CDR2 reads SNEGSKA (reference sequence). The CDR3 extends over 13 amino acids. V lost 5 bases to trimming and J lost 7 bases, with 17 bases between them. CDR3 sequence: CSAQPTLERTQYF. The CDR3 DNA sequence: TGCAGTGCTCAACCCACCCTGGAGAGGACCCAGTACTTC.

This clonotype was counted only a few times. Because the CDR3 is missing its conserved closing phenylalanine or tryptophan, this is likely a read error. The chain links TRBV10-3 to TRBJ1-1; 10 bases agree with TRBD1. Germline values: CDR1 ENHRY, CDR2 SYGVKD. The V gene end was trimmed by 4 bases and the J gene end by 5 bases; junction bases not matched to a gene: 4. The CDR3 runs 14 residues. CDR3 in DNA: TGTGCCATCAGTGCCCGGGACAGGGGAACTGAAGCTTTCTCT. Translated: CAISARDRGTEAFS.

The chain links TRBV25-1 to TRBJ2-1; TRBD2 agrees at 8 bases. The V segment lost 4 bases and the J segment 6 bases; nucleotides outside the gene matches: 8. The germline V gene has CDR1 MGHDK and CDR2 SYGVNS. CDR3 length: 15 residues. As DNA, the CDR3 is TGTGCCAGCAGTGGGGGGCGGGAGGTGGGCAATGAGCAGTTCTTC. Translation gives CASSGGREVGNEQFF.

This clonotype has only a few counts. J is TRBJ2-2 and V is TRBV29-1, with D unresolved. This CDR3 region has 14 residues. V was cut by 4 bases and J by 1 base, with 10 bases left in between. The germline CDR1 and CDR2 sequences are SQVTM and ANQGSEA. The CDR3 here is CSVVVNMNTGELFF. The CDR3 nucleotides read TGCAGCGTTGTAGTAAACATGAACACCGGGGAGCTGTTTTTT.

This clonotype was picked up a small number of times. This chain links TRBV5-1 with TRBJ2-3, with TRBD2 identical over 12 bases. CDR1 and CDR2 from the germline V gene are SGHRS and YFSETQ. Trimming at V came to 2 bases and at J to 5 bases, leaving 12 bases not matched to a gene. CDR3 length: 18 amino acids. The chain's CDR3 is CASSLASGRDSFQDTQYF. The CDR3 DNA reads TGCGCCAGCAGCTTAGCTAGCGGGAGGGATAGCTTTCAAGATACGCAGTATTTT.

This clonotype was observed a few times. The chain combines TRBV6-1 with TRBJ1-1; the D gene is possibly TRBD1 (5 bases). The CDR3 length is 13 residues. Germline V CDR1 and CDR2: MNHNS, SASEGT. Deletions cut 5 bases from V and 8 bases from J, with 15 bases between. The CDR3 DNA reads as TGTGCCAGCAGTTCGCCGGGGACCAGAGAAGCTTTCTTT. This translates into CASSSPGTREAFF.

This clonotype was picked up a small number of times. V gene TRBV5-6 combines with J gene TRBJ1-5; unclear D gene. CDR3 length equals 15 residues. V was pared by 2 bases and J by 3 bases, with 12 bases between. Per germline, CDR1 SGHDT and CDR2 YYEEEE. DNA for the CDR3: TGTGCCAGCAGCTTTGGATGGCAGATCAATCAGCCCCAGCATTTT. Encoded protein: CASSFGWQINQPQHF.

This clonotype was detected ten times or more. The chain has TRBV5-1 and TRBJ2-7; TRBD1 might be the D (5 bases). The germline gives CDR1 SGHRS, CDR2 YFSETQ. Trimming shortened V by 3 bases and J by 0 bases, and 7 bases separated the two germline ends. The CDR3 length is 13 residues. In DNA, the CDR3 is TGCGCCAGCAGCTCGCAGGGCTCCTACGAGCAGTACTTC. This translates into CASSSQGSYEQYF. The whole variable domain, filled in from reference TRBV5-1 and TRBJ2-7, reads KAGVTQTPRYLIKTRGQQVTLSCSPISGHRSVSWYQQTPGQGLQFLFEYFSETQRNKGNFPGRFSGRQFSNSRSEMNVSTLELGDSALYLCASSSQGSYEQYFGPGTRLTVT.

V is TRBV20-1 and J is TRBJ2-1; D is perhaps TRBD1 or TRBD2 (6 bases each). This CDR3 is built from 15 residues. In germline, CDR1 is DFQATT, CDR2 SNEGSKA (reference sequence). Trimming pared 6 bases from V and 1 base from J, leaving 16 bases between. The CDR3 DNA sequence: TGCAGTGCGACCCGAGGGGGGTTATCCTACAATGAGCAGTTCTTC. This translates into CSATRGGLSYNEQFF.

The chain employs TRBV4-3 and TRBJ2-3; 10 bases line up with TRBD2. V shed 0 bases and J 9 bases; nucleotides not matched to a gene: 9. This CDR3 has 16 residues. The V gene's germline CDR1 is LGHNA and CDR2 YSLEER. CDR3 DNA sequence: TGCGCCAGCAGCCAAGAACCTAGCGGGAGTTCCCCCACGCAGTATTTT. The encoded protein is CASSQEPSGSSPTQYF.

With regard to this clonotype: This may be a read error, as it is one base from a much larger clone. J is TRBJ1-2 and V is TRBV27, with 7 bases that match TRBD1. The CDR3 sequence is 15 residues long. The germline V gene encodes CDR1 MNHEY and CDR2 SMNVEV (reference sequence). The CDR3 DNA reads as TGTGCCAGCAGTCCCGGGACAGCGACTAACTATGGCTACGCCTTC. Protein product: CASSPGTATNYGYAF.

The chain carries TRBV27 and TRBJ2-2, with D possibly being TRBD2 (5 bases). The CDR3 is 13 residues long. Germline CDR1 MNHEY, CDR2 SMNVEV (reference sequence). Trimming removed 5 bases at V and 6 bases at J, with 10 bases between. Here the CDR3 DNA reads TGTGCCAGCAGTGTTACTAGTTCCGGGGAGCTGTTTTTT. This gives the protein CASSVTSSGELFF.

In its sample, this clonotype was seen many times. The chain links TRBV11-1 to TRBJ2-1; no clear D. The germline gives CDR1 SGHAT, CDR2 FQDESV (reference sequence). This CDR3 region has 13 residues. The V and J ends lost 6 bases and 7 bases respectively, with 13 bases between them. This CDR3 reads CASSPEVGNEQFF. In DNA form, the CDR3 reads TGTGCCAGCAGTCCTGAGGTTGGAAATGAGCAGTTCTTC.

The table lists this clonotype with a few counts. The chain is built from TRBV20-1 and TRBJ2-5, with D perhaps matching TRBD1 or TRBD2 (5 bases each). CDR3 length: 15 residues. Looked up from germline, CDR1 is DFQATT and CDR2 is SNEGSKA (reference sequence). The V end lost 7 bases, the J end lost 1 base, and 19 bases lay between the germline ends. The CDR3 nucleotides read TGCAGTGGAAGGTCGGGACGGGAACTCCAAGAGACCCAGTACTTC. This encodes CSGRSGRELQETQYF.

This clonotype has at least ten counts. The chain employs TRBV7-2 and TRBJ2-3; no firm D call. Germline V gene lookup returns CDR1 SGHTA and CDR2 FQGNSA. V lost 2 bases and J lost 2, with 8 bases in between. The length of the CDR3 is 14 residues. The CDR3 loop reads CASSLLDLTDTQYF. CDR3 in DNA: TGTGCCAGCAGCTTATTGGACCTCACAGATACGCAGTATTTT.

This clonotype has only a few counts. This chain links TRBV14 with TRBJ1-6; D is ambiguous. This CDR3 region has 16 residues. Germline values: CDR1 SGHDN, CDR2 FVKESK. V was cut by 1 base and J by 0 bases, with 7 bases left in between. CDR3 amino acids: CASSQAVSSYNSPLHF. The CDR3 nucleotides are TGTGCCAGCAGCCAAGCGGTTAGCTCCTATAATTCACCCCTCCACTTT.

This clonotype was observed at least ten times. This chain links TRBV5-1 with TRBJ2-1, with 7 positions matching TRBD1. Per the germline V gene, CDR1 is SGHRS and CDR2 is YFSETQ. The CDR3 covers 14 residues. The junction had 3 bases not matched to a gene; V was cut back by 4 bases and J by 2 bases. For the CDR3, the DNA is TGCGCCAGCAGCATCGGGACAGCCTACAATGAGCAGTTCTTC. This translates into CASSIGTAYNEQFF. The entire variable domain, with the rest obtained from reference TRBV5-1 and TRBJ2-1, is as follows: KAGVTQTPRYLIKTRGQQVTLSCSPISGHRSVSWYQQTPGQGLQFLFEYFSETQRNKGNFPGRFSGRQFSNSRSEMNVSTLELGDSALYLCASSIGTAYNEQFFGPGTRLTVL.

This clonotype was seen a single time. The chain links TRBV29-1 to TRBJ1-5; TRBD1 matches at 11 bases. CDR3 length: 14 residues. Germline V gives CDR1 SQVTM, CDR2 ANQGSEA. With 4 bases clipped from V and 7 bases from J, the junction kept 6 bases outside the gene matches. The CDR3 bases are TGCAGCGTTGTGACCGGGACAGGGGGACAGCCCCAGCATTTT. This translates into CSVVTGTGGQPQHF.

The chain couples TRBV6-1 to TRBJ1-2; D call uncertain. Germline assignment: CDR1 MNHNS and CDR2 SASEGT. The CDR3 runs 12 residues. V lost 5 bases to trimming and J lost 6 bases, with 10 bases between them. CDR3 in DNA: TGTGCCAGCAGTCCCGATGGGGATGGCTACACCTTC. The encoded protein is CASSPDGDGYTF.

This clonotype was observed at least ten times. The chain employs TRBV12-3 or TRBV12-4 and TRBJ2-7; D is undetermined. The V and J ends lost 5 bases and 2 bases respectively, with 1 base between them. This CDR3 has 10 amino acids. CDR3 loop: CASSAYEQYF. DNA of the CDR3: TGTGCCAGCAGTGCCTACGAGCAGTACTTC.